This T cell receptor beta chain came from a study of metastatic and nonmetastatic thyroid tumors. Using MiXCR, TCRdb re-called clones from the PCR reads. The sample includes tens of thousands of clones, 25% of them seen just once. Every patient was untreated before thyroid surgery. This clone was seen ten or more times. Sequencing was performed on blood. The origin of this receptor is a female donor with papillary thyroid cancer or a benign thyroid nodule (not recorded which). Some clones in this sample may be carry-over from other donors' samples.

CDR3 loop: CGEVGDTDTQYF. Written as DNA, the CDR3 is TGCGGCGAAGTTGGCGACACAGATACGCAGTATTTT. This chain links TRBV29-1 with TRBJ2-3, with unresolved D. The germline CDR1 and CDR2 sequences are SQVTM and ANQGSEA. This CDR3 spans 12 amino acids.